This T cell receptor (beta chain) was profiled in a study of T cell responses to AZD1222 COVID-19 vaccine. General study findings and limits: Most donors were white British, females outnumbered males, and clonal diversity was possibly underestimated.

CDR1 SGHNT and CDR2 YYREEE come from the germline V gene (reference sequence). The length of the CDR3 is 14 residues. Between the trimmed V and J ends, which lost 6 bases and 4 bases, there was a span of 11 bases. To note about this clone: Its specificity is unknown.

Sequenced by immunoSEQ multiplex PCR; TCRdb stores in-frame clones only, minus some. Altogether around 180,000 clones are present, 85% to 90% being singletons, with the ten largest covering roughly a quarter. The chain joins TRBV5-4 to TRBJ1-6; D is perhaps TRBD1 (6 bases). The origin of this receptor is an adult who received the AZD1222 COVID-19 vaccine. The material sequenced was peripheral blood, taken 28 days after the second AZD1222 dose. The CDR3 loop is CASTGDTYNSPLHF. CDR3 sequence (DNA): TGTGCCAGCACCGGGGACACATATAATTCACCCCTCCACTTT.